This T cell receptor (beta chain) was found in a study of T cell changes during pregnancy in multiple sclerosis. Germline CDR1 is SGHRS and CDR2 is YFSETQ. CDR3 length: 16 amino acids. V was cut by 1 base and J by 2 bases, with 15 bases left in between. TCRdb's copy holds only in-frame clones and misses some; the assay was immunoSEQ multiplex PCR. The table shows more than 80,000 clones, with about nine tenths occurring only once. V and J are TRBV5-1 and TRBJ1-2; no clear D gene. The sample consisted of PBMCs, taken in the first trimester of pregnancy. This TCR was recovered from a female donor in good health, serving as a control in a pregnancy study. Some clones in this sample may be carry-over from other donors' samples. CDR3 residues: CASSLNSPPTNYGYTF. CDR3 sequence (DNA): TGCGCCAGCAGCTTGAATAGTCCTCCTACCAACTATGGCTACACCTTC.